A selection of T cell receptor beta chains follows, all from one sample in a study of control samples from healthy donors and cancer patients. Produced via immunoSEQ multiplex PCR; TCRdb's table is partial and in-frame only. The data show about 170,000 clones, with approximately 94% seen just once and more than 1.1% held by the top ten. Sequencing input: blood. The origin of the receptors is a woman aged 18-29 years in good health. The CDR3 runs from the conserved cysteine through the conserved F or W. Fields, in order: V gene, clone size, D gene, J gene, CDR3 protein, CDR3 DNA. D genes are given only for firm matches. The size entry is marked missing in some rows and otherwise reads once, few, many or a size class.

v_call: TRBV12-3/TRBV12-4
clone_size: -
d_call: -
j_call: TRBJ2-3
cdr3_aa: CASSLAEDTQYF
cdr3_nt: TGTGCCAGCAGCTTAGCGGAAGATACGCAGTATTTT

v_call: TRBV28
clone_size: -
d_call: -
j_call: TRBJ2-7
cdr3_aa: CASTPGQTEQYF
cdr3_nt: TGTGCCAGCACCCCGGGACAAACGGAGCAGTACTTC

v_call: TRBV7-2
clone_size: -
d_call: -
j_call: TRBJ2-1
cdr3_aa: CASSLFPSIDEQFF
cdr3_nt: TGTGCCAGCAGCTTATTCCCTAGCATCGATGAGCAGTTCTTC

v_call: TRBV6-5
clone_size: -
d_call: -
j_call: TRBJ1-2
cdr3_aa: CASTSGLFNYGYTF
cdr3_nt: TGTGCCAGCACCTCAGGGCTATTCAACTATGGCTACACCTTC

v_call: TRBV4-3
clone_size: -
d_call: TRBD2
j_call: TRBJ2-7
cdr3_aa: CASSQDWGAGVGEQYF
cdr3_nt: TGCGCCAGCAGCCAAGATTGGGGAGCGGGAGTAGGGGAGCAGTACTTC

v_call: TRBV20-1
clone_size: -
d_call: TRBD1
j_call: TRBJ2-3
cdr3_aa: CSASKQGADTQYF
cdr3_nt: TGCAGTGCTAGTAAACAGGGGGCAGATACGCAGTATTTT

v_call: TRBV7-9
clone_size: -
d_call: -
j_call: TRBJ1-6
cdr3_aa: CASVRGEGSSPLHF
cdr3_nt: TGTGCCAGCGTCCGGGGGGAAGGTAGTTCACCCCTCCACTTT

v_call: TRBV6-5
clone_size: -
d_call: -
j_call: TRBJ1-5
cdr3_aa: CASSPGLGNQPQHF
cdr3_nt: TGTGCCAGCAGTCCAGGGTTGGGGAATCAGCCCCAGCATTTT

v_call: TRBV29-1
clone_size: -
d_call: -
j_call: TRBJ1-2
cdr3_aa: CSVVSQEGGYGYTF
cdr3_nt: TGCAGCGTTGTGTCTCAGGAAGGCGGCTATGGCTACACCTTC

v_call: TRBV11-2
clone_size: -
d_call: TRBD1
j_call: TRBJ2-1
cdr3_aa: CASSRWTGNEQFF
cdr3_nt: TGTGCCAGCAGCCGATGGACAGGTAATGAGCAGTTCTTC

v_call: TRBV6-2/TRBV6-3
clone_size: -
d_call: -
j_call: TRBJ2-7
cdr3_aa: CASSPGPSNEQYF
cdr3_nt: TGTGCCAGCAGCCCGGGCCCATCGAACGAGCAGTACTTC

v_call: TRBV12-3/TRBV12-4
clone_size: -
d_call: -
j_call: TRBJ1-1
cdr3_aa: CASSLGRGGEAFF
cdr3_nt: TGTGCCAGCAGTTTAGGGCGCGGAGGGGAAGCTTTCTTT

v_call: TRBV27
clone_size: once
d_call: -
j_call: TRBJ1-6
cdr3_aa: CASSDRASNSPLHF
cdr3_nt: TGTGCCAGCAGTGACCGGGCCTCTAATTCACCCCTCCACTTT

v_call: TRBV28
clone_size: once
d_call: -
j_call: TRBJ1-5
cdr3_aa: CASSLLGNQPQHF
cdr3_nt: TGTGCCAGCAGTTTACTGGGCAATCAGCCCCAGCATTTT

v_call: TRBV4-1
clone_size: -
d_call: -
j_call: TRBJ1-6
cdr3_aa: CASSQERNEGLNSPLHF
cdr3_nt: TGCGCCAGCAGCCAAGAAAGGAATGAGGGGCTCAATTCACCCCTCCACTTT

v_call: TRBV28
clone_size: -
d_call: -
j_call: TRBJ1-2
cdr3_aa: CASGQQGNGYTF
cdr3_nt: TGTGCCAGCGGCCAACAGGGTAACGGCTACACCTTC

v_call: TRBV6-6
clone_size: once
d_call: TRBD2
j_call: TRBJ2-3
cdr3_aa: CASSRRPKLAGGAHTDTQYF
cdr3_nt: TGTGCCAGCAGCCGAAGGCCTAAACTAGCGGGGGGGGCCCACACAGATACGCAGTATTTT

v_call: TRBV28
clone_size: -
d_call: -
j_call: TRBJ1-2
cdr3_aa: CASSSPSGNYGYTF
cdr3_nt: TGTGCCAGCAGTTCCCCCTCCGGGAACTATGGCTACACCTTC

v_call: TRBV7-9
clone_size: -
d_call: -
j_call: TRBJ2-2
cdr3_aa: CASSSGTLNTGELFF
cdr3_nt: TGTGCCAGCAGCTCAGGGACACTGAACACCGGGGAGCTGTTTTTT

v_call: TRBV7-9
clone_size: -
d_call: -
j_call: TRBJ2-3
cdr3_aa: CASSPSATSADTQYF
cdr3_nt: TGTGCCAGCAGCCCTTCGGCGACGAGCGCAGATACGCAGTATTTT

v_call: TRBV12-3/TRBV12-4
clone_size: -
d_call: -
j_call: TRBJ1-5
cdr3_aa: CASSLAGSQPQHF
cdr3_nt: TGTGCCAGCAGTTTGGCGGGTTCTCAGCCCCAGCATTTT

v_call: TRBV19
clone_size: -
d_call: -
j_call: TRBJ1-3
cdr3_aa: CASSTEGGNTIYF
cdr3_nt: TGTGCCAGTAGTACAGAAGGTGGAAACACCATATATTTT

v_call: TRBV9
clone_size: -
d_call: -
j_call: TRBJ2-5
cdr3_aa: CASSVGVGGETQYF
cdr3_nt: TGTGCCAGCAGCGTAGGGGTGGGTGGGGAGACCCAGTACTTC

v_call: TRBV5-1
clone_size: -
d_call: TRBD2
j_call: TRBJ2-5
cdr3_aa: CASSWLAGVEETQYF
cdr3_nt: TGCGCCAGCAGCTGGCTAGCGGGGGTTGAAGAGACCCAGTACTTC

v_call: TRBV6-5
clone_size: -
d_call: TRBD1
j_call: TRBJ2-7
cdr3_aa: CASRGTGGPYEQYF
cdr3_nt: TGTGCCAGCAGAGGGACAGGGGGTCCCTACGAGCAGTACTTC

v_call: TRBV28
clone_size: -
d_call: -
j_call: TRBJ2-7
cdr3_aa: CASGAYEQYF
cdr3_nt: TGTGCCAGCGGTGCCTACGAGCAGTACTTC

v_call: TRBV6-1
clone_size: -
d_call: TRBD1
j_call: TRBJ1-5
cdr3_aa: CASSDRGQQPQHF
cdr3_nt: TGTGCCAGCAGTGATAGGGGACAGCAGCCCCAGCATTTT

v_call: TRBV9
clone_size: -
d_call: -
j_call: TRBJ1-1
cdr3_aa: CASSAGGTEAFF
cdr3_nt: TGTGCCAGCAGCGCTGGGGGGACTGAAGCTTTCTTT

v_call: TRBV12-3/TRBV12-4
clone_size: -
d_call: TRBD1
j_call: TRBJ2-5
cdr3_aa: CASRPGTVETQYF
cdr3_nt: TGTGCCAGCAGGCCCGGGACAGTGGAGACCCAGTACTTC

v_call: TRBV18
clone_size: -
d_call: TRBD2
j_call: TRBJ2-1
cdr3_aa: CASSPLAGDNEQFF
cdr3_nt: TGTGCCAGCTCACCACTAGCGGGAGACAATGAGCAGTTCTTC

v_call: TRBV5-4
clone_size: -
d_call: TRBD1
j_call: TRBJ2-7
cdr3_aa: CASSHRGTPEQYF
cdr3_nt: TGTGCCAGCAGCCACAGGGGGACTCCCGAGCAGTACTTC

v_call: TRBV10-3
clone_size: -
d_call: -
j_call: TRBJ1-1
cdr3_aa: CAIKGGENTEAFF
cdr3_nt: TGTGCCATCAAAGGCGGGGAGAACACTGAAGCTTTCTTT

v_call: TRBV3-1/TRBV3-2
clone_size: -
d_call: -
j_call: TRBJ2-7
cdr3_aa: CASSLSSYEQYF
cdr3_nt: TGTGCCAGCAGCCTCAGCTCCTACGAGCAGTACTTC

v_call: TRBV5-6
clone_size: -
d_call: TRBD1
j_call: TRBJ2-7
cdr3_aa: CASSFPTGGLYF
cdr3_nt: TGTGCCAGCAGCTTCCCGACAGGGGGGTTATACTTC

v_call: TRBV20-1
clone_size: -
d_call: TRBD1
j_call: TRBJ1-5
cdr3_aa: CSASLQGNQPQHF
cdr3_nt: TGCAGTGCTAGTTTACAGGGGAACCAGCCCCAGCATTTT

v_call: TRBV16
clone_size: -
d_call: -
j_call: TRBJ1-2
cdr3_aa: CASSQYSYGYTF
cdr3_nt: TGTGCCAGCAGCCAATACTCGTATGGCTACACCTTC